Sequencing of this T cell receptor (beta chain) was carried out in a study of blood T cell repertoires in COVID-19. Using immunoSEQ multiplex PCR, the repertoire was profiled, and TCRdb retains in-frame clones only, with some absent. The table has roughly 230,000 clones, approximately 85% seen once. Germline CDR1 is SGDLS and CDR2 is YYNGEE. Deletions cut 7 bases from V and 6 bases from J, with 20 bases between. The CDR3 contains 14 residues. The V and J genes are TRBV9 and TRBJ2-7; perhaps TRBD1 as D (5 bases). The sample comprised peripheral blood. This receptor was taken from a man between 40 and 49 years old with acute or convalescent COVID-19. The CDR3 region is CASGPGRETAEQYF. CDR3 sequence (DNA): TGTGCCAGCGGGCCGGGCAGGGAAACGGCCGAGCAGTACTTC. The complete variable domain, with remaining parts taken from reference TRBV9 and TRBJ2-7, reads DSGVTQTPKHLITATGQRVTLRCSPRSGDLSVYWYQQSLDQGLQFLIQYYNGEERAKGNILERFSAQQFPDLHSELNLSSLELGDSALYFCASGPGRETAEQYFGPGTRLTVT.